What follows are 24 T cell receptor beta chains derived from one specimen sequenced in a study of CD8 T cells in ankylosing spondylitis. TCRdb redid the calling of the 5' RACE reads with MiXCR, one entry per CDR3 protein. Of 250,000 to 350,000 distinct CDR3 sequences listed, about a fifth were seen once; the top ten hold under 4%. Source material: blood, either unsorted or a sorted T cell fraction (not recorded which). The receptor source for this set is a female donor with ankylosing spondylitis or in good health (not recorded which).

This clonotype was observed a few times. The chain carries TRBV6-2 or TRBV6-3 and TRBJ2-2; TRBD1 aligns across 10 bases. CDR1 is MNHEY, CDR2 SVGEGT, per germline. Losses at the gene ends were 6 bases for V and 7 bases for J; bases not matched to a gene: 11. The CDR3 extends over 16 amino acids. CDR3 sequence (DNA): TGTGCCAGCAGCCCCCTCGGGACAGGGGATATCGGGGAGCTGTTTTTT. It is translated as CASSPLGTGDIGELFF.

This clonotype was seen at least ten times. The rearrangement joins TRBV12-3 or TRBV12-4 to TRBJ2-3; the match to TRBD2 covers 7 bases. J gave up 5 bases and V 7 bases, and 9 bases lay outside the gene matches. CDR3 length: 14 amino acids. CDR3 DNA sequence: TGTGCCAGCAAGGTGGCGGGAGAGGGAGATACGCAGTATTTT. This gives the protein CASKVAGEGDTQYF.

The sample holds a few counts of this clonotype. In nucleotides, the CDR3 is TGCAGTGCTCCCCTAACGGGGACTAGCACAGATACGCAGTATTTT. It specifies CSAPLTGTSTDTQYF. The chain combines TRBV20-1 with TRBJ2-3; possible D gene TRBD2, 6 bases. The germline V gene encodes CDR1 DFQATT and CDR2 SNEGSKA (reference sequence). CDR3 length: 15 amino acids. Trimming took 5 bases from V and 0 from J, leaving 15 bases between them.

The V call is TRBV18, the J call TRBJ2-7; 7 positions match TRBD2. J lost 1 base, V lost 2 bases, and 14 bases had no gene match. Germline V gives CDR1 KGHSH, CDR2 LQKENI. This CDR3 is built from 18 residues. The CDR3 DNA sequence: TGTGCCAGCTCACCAAAAGCTAGCGGAGGTGGATGGTCCTACGAGCAGTACTTC. Protein sequence: CASSPKASGGGWSYEQYF.

The rearrangement joins TRBV20-1 to TRBJ2-1, with 7 bases that match TRBD1. Germline CDR1 reads DFQATT; CDR2 reads SNEGSKA (reference sequence). V was clipped by 3 bases and J by 7 bases; unmatched bases: 12. The CDR3 runs to 15 residues. Here the CDR3 reads CSASEAKGAHNEQFF. The CDR3 nucleotides read TGCAGTGCTAGCGAGGCAAAGGGGGCTCATAATGAGCAGTTCTTC.

The chain carries TRBV6-5 and TRBJ2-7; D gene ambiguous. This CDR3 spans 17 amino acids. V shed 0 bases and J shed 3 bases, with 18 bases lying between them. The germline V gene encodes CDR1 MNHEY and CDR2 SVGAGI. The CDR3 coding sequence is TGTGCCAGCAGTTACTCGACGCCGTCGCGAGTGAACTACGAGCAGTACTTC. It specifies CASSYSTPSRVNYEQYF.

The gene calls are TRBV20-1 and TRBJ2-1, with 14 bases identical to TRBD2. This CDR3 spans 14 amino acids. V lost 5 bases, J lost 6 bases, and 3 bases stayed unmatched. The germline CDR1 and CDR2 sequences are DFQATT and SNEGSKA (reference sequence). The CDR3 nucleotides read TGCAGTGCTGAGACTAGCGGGAGGGCCAATGAGCAGTTCTTC. Its protein is CSAETSGRANEQFF.

The V call is TRBV2, the J call TRBJ2-7; D call uncertain. The germline V and J ends were trimmed by 7 bases and 1 base, with 5 bases remaining between them. The CDR3 extends over 11 amino acids. CDR1 and CDR2 (germline): SNHLY, FYNNEI. CDR3 coding DNA: TGTGCCAGCATTAGATCCTACGAGCAGTACTTC. It codes for CASIRSYEQYF.

The chain joins TRBV18 to TRBJ2-1, with 8 bases that match TRBD1. V dropped 6 bases and J dropped 7; count of bases not matched to a gene: 8. Germline CDR1 KGHSH, CDR2 LQKENI. There are 14 residues in the CDR3. CDR3 in amino acids: CASSSRDRRNEQFF. The CDR3, as DNA: TGTGCCAGCTCGTCCCGGGACAGGAGGAATGAGCAGTTCTTC. Full variable domain (remainder filled in from reference TRBV18 and TRBJ2-1): NAGVMQNPRHLVRRRGQEARLRCSPMKGHSHVYWYRQLPEEGLKFMVYLQKENIIDESGMPKERFSAEFPKEGPSILRIQQVVRGDSAAYFCASSSRDRRNEQFFGPGTRLTVL.

This clonotype was detected a few times. The chain has TRBV10-3 and TRBJ2-2; a possible D gene is TRBD2 (5 bases). From germline, CDR1 is ENHRY and CDR2 SYGVKD. This CDR3 is 13 amino acids long. Trimming removed 6 bases at V and 7 bases at J, with 12 bases between. Written as DNA, the CDR3 is TGTGCCATCAGACAAACTAGTGGCGGGGAGCTGTTTTTT. Protein sequence: CAIRQTSGGELFF.

This clonotype was observed a few times. The rearrangement links TRBV20-1 to TRBJ2-7; 9 bases are shared with TRBD1. Trimming cost V 3 bases and J 4 bases; bases outside gene matches: 7. Germline CDR1 reads DFQATT; CDR2 reads SNEGSKA (reference sequence). The CDR3 contains 14 residues. DNA of the CDR3: TGCAGTGCTAGCCGGACAGGGGTCCCGTACGAGCAGTACTTC. This encodes CSASRTGVPYEQYF.

The chain employs TRBV6-1 and TRBJ2-2; 9 nucleotides match TRBD2. CDR3 length equals 15 residues. CDR1 is MNHNS and CDR2 is SASEGT in the germline V gene. J was trimmed by 3 bases and V by 5 bases; bases with no gene match: 4. CDR3 sequence: CASSIAGEDTGELFF. CDR3 coding DNA: TGTGCCAGCAGTATAGCGGGAGAGGACACCGGGGAGCTGTTTTTT.

This chain links TRBV10-2 with TRBJ1-3; 8 positions match TRBD1. Trimming took 6 bases from V and 0 from J; bases not matched to a gene: 1. The CDR3 totals 14 residues. Germline lookup yields CDR1 WSHSY and CDR2 SAAADI. This CDR3 reads CASSGTGSGNTIYF. The CDR3 coding sequence is TGCGCCAGCAGCGGGACAGGCTCTGGAAACACCATATATTTT.

This clonotype was seen a few times. The CDR3 sequence is CASSPRAGGRETQYF. The CDR3 DNA reads TGTGCCAGCAGCCCGAGAGCGGGAGGAAGAGAGACCCAGTACTTC. V and J are TRBV5-6 and TRBJ2-5, with 9 bases identical to TRBD2. The CDR3 extends over 15 amino acids. V dropped 4 bases and J dropped 4; count of bases not matched to a gene: 8. The germline gives CDR1 SGHDT, CDR2 YYEEEE. Together with reference TRBV5-6 and TRBJ2-5, the CDR3 gives the full variable domain: DAGVTQSPTHLIKTRGQQVTLRCSPKSGHDTVSWYQQALGQGPQFIFQYYEEEERQRGNFPDRFSGHQFPNYSSELNVNALLLGDSALYLCASSPRAGGRETQYFGPGTRLLVL.

This clonotype appeared many times. The junction departs from the called germline gene at one end, perhaps through a read error. The chain employs TRBV7-8 and TRBJ2-7; 8 bases are a match to TRBD1. Germline CDR1 SGHVS, CDR2 FQNEAQ. The CDR3 loop spans 16 amino acids. The CDR3 reads CASSLARDRSFYEQYF. As DNA, the CDR3 is TGTGCCAGCAGCCTAGCCAGGGACAGGAGTTTCTACGAGCAGTACTTC.

J is TRBJ2-7 and V is TRBV7-2; tentatively, D is TRBD1 (6 bases). Germline CDR1 SGHTA, CDR2 FQGNSA. This CDR3 has 13 residues. With 5 bases removed from V and 4 bases from J, the gap between germline ends came to 12 bases. DNA for the CDR3: TGTGCCAGCAGCGGACAGCAGGGGTACGAGCAGTACTTC. Its protein is CASSGQQGYEQYF.

This clonotype was seen more than once but under ten times. The V gene is TRBV14, the J gene TRBJ1-2, with D uncertain. The CDR3 is made up of 11 amino acids. Between the trimmed V and J ends, which lost 2 bases and 7 bases, there was a span of 5 bases. The germline V gene encodes CDR1 SGHDN and CDR2 FVKESK. CDR3 sequence (DNA): TGTGCCAGCAGCCAACTGGGTGGCTACACCTTC. Translation: CASSQLGGYTF.

This clonotype was observed a handful of times. The CDR3 is CASAGDYGYTF. The CDR3 DNA reads as TGTGCCAGCGCGGGGGACTATGGCTACACCTTC. The chain recombines TRBV6-6 with TRBJ1-2; D might be TRBD1 (5 bases). Germline-derived CDR1 and CDR2 are MNHNY and SVGAGI (reference sequence). The CDR3 contains 11 residues. V lost 8 bases and J 3 bases, leaving 7 bases between the germline ends.

This clonotype occurred a few times. The chain couples TRBV12-3 or TRBV12-4 to TRBJ1-4; D unclear. The CDR3 is 11 amino acids. V was trimmed by 5 bases and J by 4 bases, leaving 2 bases between them. CDR3 nucleotides: TGTGCCAGCAGTCGTAATGAAAAACTGTTTTTT. This codes for CASSRNEKLFF.

In its sample, this clonotype was seen a few times. The V call is TRBV7-2, the J call TRBJ1-5; D is uncertain. This CDR3 is 15 amino acids long. Germline V lookup: CDR1 SGHTA, CDR2 FQGNSA. Trimming removed 1 base from V and 3 bases from J, with 10 bases in between. The CDR3 DNA sequence: TGTGCCAGCAGCTTAGAGGGAGGGTTCAATCAGCCCCAGCATTTT. Translation gives CASSLEGGFNQPQHF.

This clonotype came up a few times. The chain uses TRBV18 and TRBJ1-2, with D possibly matching TRBD1 (6 bases). CDR3 length: 14 residues. Deletions cut 5 bases from V and 4 bases from J, with 14 bases between. CDR1 KGHSH and CDR2 LQKENI come from the germline V gene. CDR3 in amino acids: CASSSRGGAYGYTF. The CDR3, as DNA: TGTGCCAGCTCATCCCGGGGGGGGGCCTATGGCTACACCTTC.

This clonotype showed up just a few times. The chain uses TRBV3-1 and TRBJ2-7; D remains ambiguous. The germline V gene encodes CDR1 LGHDT and CDR2 YNNKEL (reference sequence). The CDR3 is 15 residues long. The germline V and J ends were trimmed by 4 bases and 6 bases, with 19 bases remaining between them. This CDR3 is CASSRARRIGIEQYF. CDR3 nucleotide sequence: TGTGCCAGCAGCCGGGCACGTCGTATTGGTATCGAGCAGTACTTC.

V usage is TRBV11-3 and J usage is TRBJ1-1; D is ambiguous. The germline CDR1 and CDR2 sequences are SGHNT and YENEEA. The CDR3 runs to 13 residues. V was pared by 6 bases and J by 3 bases, with 11 bases between. The CDR3 region has the DNA TGTGCCAGCAGTTATAGTTTGGACACTGAAGCTTTCTTT. Protein sequence: CASSYSLDTEAFF.

The chain carries TRBV5-1 and TRBJ2-1; TRBD2 might be the D (5 bases). Per germline, CDR1 SGHRS and CDR2 YFSETQ. The CDR3 consists of 17 residues. The germline V and J ends were trimmed by 0 bases and 8 bases, with 21 bases remaining between them. The DNA for the CDR3 is TGCGCCAGCAGCTTGGCCGGAGGTGCTGGCCTATGGGATGAGCAGTTCTTC. It is translated as CASSLAGGAGLWDEQFF.